This section outlines one T cell receptor (beta chain) sequence together with its context. Antigen specificity is unknown. This sample was taken from a study of shared clonotypes between healthy human individuals. Across the study: The study used three CD4 naive, three CD4 memory, two CD8 naive and one CD8 memory plate per donor.

Broader study findings: Sequencing depth was a factor that was expected to affect clonotype sharing among donors. In the sorted subsets, rarefaction showed sequencing was incomplete despite large depth. Four donors had around 5% of their naive CD4 clonotypes in common.

Data came from immunoSEQ multiplex PCR; TCRdb stores just in-frame clones and leaves some out. The sample shows some 1,400,000 clones, roughly 96% of them seen only once. The CDR3 loop spans 14 amino acids. The V and J ends lost 3 bases and 6 bases respectively, with 15 bases between them. Germline V gene data show CDR1 as GTSNPN and CDR2 as SVGIG (reference sequence). The TCR was taken from a man aged 25-45 years in good health. The rearrangement links TRBV30 to TRBJ1-5; weak D call: TRBD1 (6 bases). Sample: naive CD4+ T cells sorted from blood. Subset specified: CD45RA+ positively selected. Written as DNA, the CDR3 is TGTGCCTGGAGCGCGACAGGTTTTAGTCAGCCCCAGCATTTT. Amino acid sequence: CAWSATGFSQPQHF.